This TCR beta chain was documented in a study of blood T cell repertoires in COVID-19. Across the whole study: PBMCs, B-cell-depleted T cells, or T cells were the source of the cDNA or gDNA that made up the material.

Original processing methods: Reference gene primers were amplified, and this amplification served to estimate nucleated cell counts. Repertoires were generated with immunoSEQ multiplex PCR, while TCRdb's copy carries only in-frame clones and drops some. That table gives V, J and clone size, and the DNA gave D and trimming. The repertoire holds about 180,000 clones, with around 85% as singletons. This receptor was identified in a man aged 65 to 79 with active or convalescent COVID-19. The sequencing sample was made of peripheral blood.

The CDR3 bases are TGTGCCAGCAGTCTCCGGGGGGCCCCCCCTAATGAGCAGTTCTTC. This translates into CASSLRGAPPNEQFF. The chain uses TRBV27 and TRBJ2-1; perhaps TRBD2 as D (7 bases). V was shortened by 5 bases and J by 7 bases, with 18 bases between the two germline ends. Germline V lookup: CDR1 MNHEY, CDR2 SMNVEV (reference sequence). The CDR3 is 15 residues long.